The 13 T cell receptor beta chains in this list originate from one sample, sequenced in a study of cytomegalovirus exposure and HLA in healthy donors (dated by TCRdb to 2015 to 2018). The library came from the immunoSEQ multiplex PCR assay. A mixture of 60 forward primers for TCR Vbeta segments and 13 reverse primers for TCR Jbeta segments was used in the multiplex PCR. TCRdb limited this immuneACCESS table to in-frame rearrangements with V and J called. A share of clones is missing; checked studies link under half to unresolved V genes, and the rest is unexplained. The sample table records under 150,000 clones; around 86% of these occur just once. The ten largest make up 3% to 5% of the sample. Sequencing was performed on PBMCs. Receptors originate from a young woman in good health and CMV-seronegative.

V gene TRBV19 combines with J gene TRBJ2-2, with 7 bases matching TRBD2. With 10 bases clipped from V and 6 bases from J, the junction kept 14 bases outside the gene matches. CDR1 and CDR2 from the germline V gene are LNHDA and SQIVND (reference sequence). This CDR3 is built from 15 residues. CDR3 DNA sequence: TGTGCCACCTCACCTCGGGGGGATGGGTCCGGGGAGCTGTTTTTT. It encodes CATSPRGDGSGELFF.

The chain links TRBV7-2 to TRBJ2-1; tentative D call: TRBD1 (5 bases). The germline V gene has CDR1 SGHTA and CDR2 FQGNSA. With 6 bases removed from V and 2 bases from J, the gap between germline ends came to 14 bases. The CDR3 covers 15 residues. This CDR3 reads CASRPTLQAYNEQFF. CDR3 sequence (DNA): TGTGCCAGCAGGCCAACCCTACAGGCCTACAATGAGCAGTTCTTC.

In DNA form, the CDR3 reads TGTGCCAGCAGTTACTCGGCGGGAGTGGCAGATACGCAGTATTTT. This sequence encodes CASSYSAGVADTQYF. The chain has TRBV6-5 and TRBJ2-3; 7 positions agree with TRBD2. Germline V gene data show CDR1 as MNHEY and CDR2 as SVGAGI. This CDR3 is built from 15 residues. After removal of 0 bases from V and 4 bases from J, the junction contained 4 bases not matched to a gene.

Regarding this clone: The sample has other DNA sequences that encode this CDR3 too. The chain combines TRBV5-4 with TRBJ1-4, with D tentatively TRBD1 (5 bases). V shed 0 bases and J shed 0 bases, with 9 bases lying between them. Germline V CDR1 and CDR2: SGHNT, YYREEE (reference sequence). This CDR3 has 16 amino acids. CDR3 nucleotides: TGTGCCAGCAGCTTGGGGGGGGTTTCAACTAATGAAAAACTGTTTTTT. This gives the protein CASSLGGVSTNEKLFF.

The chain combines TRBV19 with TRBJ2-5, with a possible D match to TRBD2 (5 bases). Germline V lookup: CDR1 LNHDA, CDR2 SQIVND (reference sequence). The CDR3 is 15 residues long. Trimming took off 5 bases at V and 5 bases at J, with 18 bases between the two ends. This CDR3 reads CASSSRVDWMETQYF. CDR3 in DNA: TGTGCCAGTAGTTCCCGTGTGGACTGGATGGAGACCCAGTACTTC.

This chain links TRBV25-1 with TRBJ2-5; D might be TRBD1 (6 bases). The CDR3 contains 13 residues. V lost 5 bases to trimming and J lost 4 bases, with 11 bases between them. Germline loops: CDR1 MGHDK, CDR2 SYGVNS. The DNA of the CDR3 is TGTGCCAGCAGTCGGGCAGGGGCAGAGACCCAGTACTTC. Translating it yields CASSRAGAETQYF.

V usage is TRBV10-2 and J usage is TRBJ2-3, with a weak D call TRBD2 (6 bases). Germline V gene sequence: CDR1 WSHSY, CDR2 SAAADI. Trimming left V 8 bases short and J 1 base short, with 16 bases between. The CDR3 extends over 15 amino acids. CDR3 nucleotides: TGCGCCAGCGGCACGACCGCTAGCGGCACAGATACGCAGTATTTT. Residues: CASGTTASGTDTQYF.

The rearrangement joins TRBV5-1 to TRBJ2-7; D is perhaps TRBD2 (5 bases). V lost 4 bases and J lost 7, with 15 bases in between. Germline V lookup: CDR1 SGHRS, CDR2 YFSETQ. This CDR3 has 13 amino acids. CDR3 sequence (DNA): TGCGCCAGCAGCGCCAGCGGACCTAGTGAGCAGTACTTC. Translating gives CASSASGPSEQYF.

This clone turned up a few times. The chain recombines TRBV19 with TRBJ2-3, with TRBD2 matching 12 bases. The junction had 1 base not matched to a gene; V was cut back by 5 bases and J by 4 bases. The CDR3 is made up of 14 amino acids. Germline CDR1 and CDR2: LNHDA and SQIVND (reference sequence). CDR3: CASSLAGGPDTQYF. The CDR3 nucleotides read TGTGCCAGTAGTCTAGCGGGAGGGCCAGATACGCAGTATTTT.

The V gene is TRBV7-3, the J gene TRBJ2-5; D is perhaps TRBD1 (6 bases). The V gene lost 5 bases and the J gene lost 1 base, with 14 bases spanning the gap. The CDR3 contains 15 residues. CDR1 is SGHTA and CDR2 is FQGTGA in the germline V gene. This chain's CDR3 is CASSATGSLQETQYF. In DNA form, the CDR3 reads TGTGCCAGCAGCGCAACAGGGTCGCTCCAAGAGACCCAGTACTTC.

The V gene is TRBV14, the J gene TRBJ2-3, with D unresolved. The V gene lost 3 bases and the J gene lost 0 bases, with 4 bases spanning the gap. This CDR3 region has 13 residues. CDR1 and CDR2 (germline): SGHDN, FVKESK. The CDR3 nucleotides read TGTGCCAGCAGCCATCAGAGCACAGATACGCAGTATTTT. Protein sequence: CASSHQSTDTQYF.

This rearrangement joins TRBV19 to TRBJ2-1, with 14 bases fitting TRBD2. This CDR3 has 15 residues. With 10 bases clipped from V and 8 bases from J, the junction kept 10 bases outside the gene matches. Germline V gene sequence: CDR1 LNHDA, CDR2 SQIVND (reference sequence). DNA for the CDR3: TGTGCCACCGAGCGGGGACTAGCGGGAGAGGATGAGCAGTTCTTC. Its protein is CATERGLAGEDEQFF.

This sequence joins TRBV27 and TRBJ2-5; TRBD2 matches 8 bases. The J call is doubtful: the DNA matches TRBJ2-7 better. CDR3 length: 16 amino acids. CDR1 and CDR2 (germline): MNHEY, SMNVEV (reference sequence). This CDR3 is CASSFRSGTEIYEQYF. The CDR3 DNA follows: TGTGCCAGCAGTTTTCGTAGCGGGACGGAGATCTACGAGCAGTACTTC.